This section outlines one T cell receptor beta chain sequence together with its context. The V end lost 1 base, the J end lost 3 bases, and 9 bases lay between the germline ends. Germline V lookup: CDR1 MDHEN, CDR2 SYDVKM. This CDR3 region has 14 residues. The data originate from a study of technical replicates of blood from four donors. The repertoire was sequenced with immunoSEQ multiplex PCR; TCRdb's copy has only in-frame clones and lacks some. Seen here are approximately 87,000 clones, 85% to 95% observed once, and the top ten hold 0.3% to 0.35%. The source of this sequence is a human donor in good health. The V gene is TRBV28, the J gene TRBJ1-1; D may be TRBD1 (6 bases). Material: T cells isolated from PBMCs. CDR3 in DNA: TGTGCCAGCAGTTTATCAGGGGTCTACACTGAAGCTTTCTTT. This translates into CASSLSGVYTEAFF. Full variable domain (remainder filled in from reference TRBV28 and TRBJ1-1): DVKVTQSSRYLVKRTGEKVFLECVQDMDHENMFWYRQDPGLGLRLIYFSYDVKMKEKGDIPEGYSVSREKKERFSLILESASTNQTSMYLCASSLSGVYTEAFFGQGTRLTVV.